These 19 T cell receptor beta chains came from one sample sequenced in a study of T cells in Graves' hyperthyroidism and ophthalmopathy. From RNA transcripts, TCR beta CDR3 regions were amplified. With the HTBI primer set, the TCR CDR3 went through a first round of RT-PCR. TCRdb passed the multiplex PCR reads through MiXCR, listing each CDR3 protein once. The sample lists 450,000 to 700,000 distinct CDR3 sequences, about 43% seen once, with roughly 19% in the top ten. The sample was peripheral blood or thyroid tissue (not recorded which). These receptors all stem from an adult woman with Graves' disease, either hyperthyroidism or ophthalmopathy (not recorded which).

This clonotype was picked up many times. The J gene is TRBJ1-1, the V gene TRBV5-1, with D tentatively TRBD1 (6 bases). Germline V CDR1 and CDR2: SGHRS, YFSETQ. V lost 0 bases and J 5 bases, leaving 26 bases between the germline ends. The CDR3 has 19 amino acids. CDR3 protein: CASSLAEVGRGGPWTEAFF. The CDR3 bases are TGCGCCAGCAGCTTGGCCGAGGTAGGCAGGGGAGGTCCTTGGACTGAAGCTTTCTTT.

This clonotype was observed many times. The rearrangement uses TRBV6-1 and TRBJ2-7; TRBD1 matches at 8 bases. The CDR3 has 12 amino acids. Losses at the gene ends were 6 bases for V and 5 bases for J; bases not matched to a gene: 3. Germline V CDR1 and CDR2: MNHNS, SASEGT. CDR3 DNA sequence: TGTGCCAGCAGCAAGACAGGGGACGAGCAGTACTTC. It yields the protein CASSKTGDEQYF.

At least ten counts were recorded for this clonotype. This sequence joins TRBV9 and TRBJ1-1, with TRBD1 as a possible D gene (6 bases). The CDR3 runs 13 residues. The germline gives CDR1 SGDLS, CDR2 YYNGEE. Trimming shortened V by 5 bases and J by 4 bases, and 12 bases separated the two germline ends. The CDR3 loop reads CASRPGGSTEAFF. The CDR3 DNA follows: TGTGCCAGCAGACCGGGGGGCTCCACTGAAGCTTTCTTT.

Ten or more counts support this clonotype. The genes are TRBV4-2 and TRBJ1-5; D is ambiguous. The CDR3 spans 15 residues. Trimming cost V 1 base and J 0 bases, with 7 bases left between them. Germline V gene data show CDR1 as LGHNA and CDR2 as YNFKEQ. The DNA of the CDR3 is TGTGCCAGCAGCCAAGGTTCGAATAGCAATCAGCCCCAGCATTTT. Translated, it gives CASSQGSNSNQPQHF.

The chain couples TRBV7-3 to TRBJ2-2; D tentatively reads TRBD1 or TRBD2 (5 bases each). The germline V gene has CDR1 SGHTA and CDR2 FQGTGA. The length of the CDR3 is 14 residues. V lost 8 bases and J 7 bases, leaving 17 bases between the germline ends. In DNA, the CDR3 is TGTGCCAGCCGCCCGACGGGGCCGAACGGGGAGCTGTTTTTT. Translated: CASRPTGPNGELFF.

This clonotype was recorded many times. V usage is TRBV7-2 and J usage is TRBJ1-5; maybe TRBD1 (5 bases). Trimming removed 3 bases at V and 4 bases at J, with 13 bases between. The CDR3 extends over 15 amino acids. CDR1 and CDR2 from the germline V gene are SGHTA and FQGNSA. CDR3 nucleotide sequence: TGTGCCAGCAGCTTTCGGGTGGGGGGAAATCAGCCCCAGCATTTT. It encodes CASSFRVGGNQPQHF.

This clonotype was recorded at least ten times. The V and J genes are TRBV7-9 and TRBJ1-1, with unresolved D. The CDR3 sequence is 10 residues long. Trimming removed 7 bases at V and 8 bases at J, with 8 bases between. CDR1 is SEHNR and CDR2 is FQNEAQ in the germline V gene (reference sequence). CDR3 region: CASNPGEAFF. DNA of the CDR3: TGTGCCAGCAACCCTGGGGAAGCTTTCTTT.

The CDR3 region is CASRSGLAGGVYEQYF. CDR3 DNA: TGCGCCAGCCGTAGCGGACTAGCGGGAGGGGTCTACGAGCAGTACTTC. The rearrangement links TRBV10-2 to TRBJ2-7, with 15 positions matching TRBD2. V lost 8 bases and J lost 3; bases outside the gene matches: 8. This CDR3 comprises 16 residues. Looked up from germline, CDR1 is WSHSY and CDR2 is SAAADI.

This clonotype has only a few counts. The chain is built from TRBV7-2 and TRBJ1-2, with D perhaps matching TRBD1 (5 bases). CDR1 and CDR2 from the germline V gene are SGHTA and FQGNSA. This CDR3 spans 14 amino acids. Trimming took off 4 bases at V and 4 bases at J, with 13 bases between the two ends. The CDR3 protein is CASSSPGRTYGYTF. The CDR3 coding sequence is TGTGCCAGCAGCTCACCGGGACGGACCTATGGCTACACCTTC.

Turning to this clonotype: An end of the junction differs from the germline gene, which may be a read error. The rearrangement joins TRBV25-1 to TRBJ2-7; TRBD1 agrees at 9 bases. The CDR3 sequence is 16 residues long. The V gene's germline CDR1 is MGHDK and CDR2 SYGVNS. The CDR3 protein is CACSAGEHRGLYEQYF. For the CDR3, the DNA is TGTGCCTGCAGTGCTGGAGAACACAGGGGGCTCTACGAGCAGTACTTC.

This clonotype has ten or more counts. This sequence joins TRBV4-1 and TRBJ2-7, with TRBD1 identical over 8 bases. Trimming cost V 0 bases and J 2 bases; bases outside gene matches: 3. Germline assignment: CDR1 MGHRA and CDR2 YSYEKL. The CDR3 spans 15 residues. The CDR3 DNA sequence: TGCGCCAGCAGCCAAGAGGGGACAGGAGCCTACGAGCAGTACTTC. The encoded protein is CASSQEGTGAYEQYF.

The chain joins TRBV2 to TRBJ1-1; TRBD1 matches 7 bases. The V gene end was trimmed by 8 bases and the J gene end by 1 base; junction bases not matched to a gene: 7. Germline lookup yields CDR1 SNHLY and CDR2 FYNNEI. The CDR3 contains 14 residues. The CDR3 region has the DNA TGTGCCAGCTTCATGGGACAGCGGAACACTGAAGCTTTCTTT. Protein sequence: CASFMGQRNTEAFF. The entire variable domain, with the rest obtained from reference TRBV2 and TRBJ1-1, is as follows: EPEVTQTPSHQVTQMGQEVILRCVPISNHLYFYWYRQILGQKVEFLVSFYNNEISEKSEIFDDQFSVERPDGSNFTLKIRSTKLEDSAMYFCASFMGQRNTEAFFGQGTRLTVV.

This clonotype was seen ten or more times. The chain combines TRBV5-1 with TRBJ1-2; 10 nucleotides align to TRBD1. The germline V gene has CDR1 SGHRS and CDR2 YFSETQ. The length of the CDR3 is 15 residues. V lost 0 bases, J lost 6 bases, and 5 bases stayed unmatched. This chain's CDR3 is CASSLGGTGDHGYTF. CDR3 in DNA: TGCGCCAGCAGCTTGGGAGGGACAGGGGACCATGGCTACACCTTC.

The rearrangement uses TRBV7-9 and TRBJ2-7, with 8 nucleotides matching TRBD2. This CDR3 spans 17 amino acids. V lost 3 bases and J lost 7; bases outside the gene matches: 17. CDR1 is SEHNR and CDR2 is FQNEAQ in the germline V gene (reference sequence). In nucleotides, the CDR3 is TGTGCCAGCAGCTTGGTCATGGCGGGAGGAGGGGAAAGTGAGCAGTACTTC. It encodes CASSLVMAGGGESEQYF.

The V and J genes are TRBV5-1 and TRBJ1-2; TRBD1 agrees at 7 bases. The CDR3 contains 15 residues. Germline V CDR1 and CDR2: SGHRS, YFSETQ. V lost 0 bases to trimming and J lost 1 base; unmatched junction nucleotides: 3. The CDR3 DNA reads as TGCGCCAGCAGCTTGGTTGGGGACAGTAACTATGGCTACACCTTC. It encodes CASSLVGDSNYGYTF. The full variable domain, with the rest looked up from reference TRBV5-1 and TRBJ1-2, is KAGVTQTPRYLIKTRGQQVTLSCSPISGHRSVSWYQQTPGQGLQFLFEYFSETQRNKGNFPGRFSGRQFSNSRSEMNVSTLELGDSALYLCASSLVGDSNYGYTFGSGTRLTVV.

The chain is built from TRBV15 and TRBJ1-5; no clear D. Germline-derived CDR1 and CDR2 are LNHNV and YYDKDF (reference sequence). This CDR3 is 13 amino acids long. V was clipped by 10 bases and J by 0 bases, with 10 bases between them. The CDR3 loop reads CASSRNSNQPQHF. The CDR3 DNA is TGTGCCAGCTCCCGGAATAGCAATCAGCCCCAGCATTTT.

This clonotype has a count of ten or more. The CDR3: CASGIGGAQHF. DNA for the CDR3: TGCGCCAGCGGCATAGGGGGGGCCCAGCATTTT. The J gene is TRBJ1-5, the V gene TRBV4-1, with TRBD1 as a possible D gene (6 bases). The CDR3 is made up of 11 amino acids. CDR1 is MGHRA, CDR2 YSYEKL, per germline. The germline V and J ends were trimmed by 8 bases and 11 bases, with 13 bases remaining between them.

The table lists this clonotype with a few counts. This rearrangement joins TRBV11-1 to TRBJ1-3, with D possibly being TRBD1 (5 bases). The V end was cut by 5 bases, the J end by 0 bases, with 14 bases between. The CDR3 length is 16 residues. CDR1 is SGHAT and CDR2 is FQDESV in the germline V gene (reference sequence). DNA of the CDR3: TGTGCCAGCAGCAGACGGGACGCCAGCTCTGGAAACACCATATATTTT. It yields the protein CASSRRDASSGNTIYF.

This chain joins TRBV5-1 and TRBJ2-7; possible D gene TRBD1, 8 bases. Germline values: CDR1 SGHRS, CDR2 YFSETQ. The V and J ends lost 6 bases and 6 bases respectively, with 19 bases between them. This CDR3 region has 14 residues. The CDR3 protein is CASTRDRTGGEQYF. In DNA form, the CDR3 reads TGCGCCAGCACGCGGGACAGGACGGGAGGCGAGCAGTACTTC.